This paragraph covers one T cell receptor beta chain sequence. The antigen remains undetermined. A minimum of 7 million PBMCs was isolated per sample. These data belong to a study of blood T cells in healthy people across ages. CDR1 is GTSNPN, CDR2 SVGIG, per germline (reference sequence). V lost 6 bases and J lost 11; bases outside the gene matches: 15. This CDR3 has 13 amino acids. The second PCR ran roughly 6 to 12 cycles with a sample-barcoded 5' primer and J-beta primers. Using its own MiXCR run on the 5' RACE reads, TCRdb lists one record per CDR3 protein. Among about 680,000 distinct CDR3 sequences, approximately 49% were seen once, and the ten largest hold about a third. General study findings and limits: TCR beta diversity correlated strongly with naive T cell percentage. A roughly linear fall in TCR beta diversity per million T cells was seen with increasing age.

The receptor was derived from a woman aged 60 to 75 in good health. This chain connects TRBV30 to TRBJ2-5; 7 bases align to TRBD2. Sequencing was carried out using blood. CDR3 residues: CACSRGRNGWQYF. The CDR3 nucleotides are TGTGCCTGTTCTCGCGGGAGAAACGGGTGGCAGTACTTC.